These 26 T cell receptor beta chains came from one sample sequenced in a study of blood T cells in healthy people across ages. Together with a sample-barcoded 5' primer, a J-beta primer mix was included in a second PCR lasting about 7 to 12 cycles. Each CDR3 protein gets one entry after TCRdb re-called the 5' RACE reads with MiXCR. The table lists around 580,000 distinct CDR3 sequences, under 55% of them singletons. Sequenced: blood. These receptors all stem from a man older than 75 in good health.

This clonotype was picked up a small number of times. The rearrangement joins TRBV12-3 or TRBV12-4 to TRBJ1-2; a possible D gene is TRBD1 (6 bases). This CDR3 comprises 15 residues. Trimming cost V 3 bases and J 6 bases, with 17 bases left between them. The CDR3 protein is CASSFSGAPRDGYTF. DNA for the CDR3: TGTGCCAGCAGTTTTTCGGGGGCGCCTAGGGATGGCTACACCTTC.

This clonotype was counted only a few times. The V gene is TRBV20-1, the J gene TRBJ2-1; tentatively, D is TRBD2 (6 bases). The V gene lost 8 bases and the J gene lost 0 bases, with 17 bases spanning the gap. The CDR3 is made up of 15 amino acids. From germline, CDR1 is DFQATT and CDR2 SNEGSKA (reference sequence). The CDR3 here is CSRGPGAVSYNEQFF. The CDR3 DNA reads as TGCAGTCGAGGTCCGGGAGCCGTCTCCTACAATGAGCAGTTCTTC.

The chain combines TRBV7-8 with TRBJ2-7; the D gene is possibly TRBD2 (5 bases). The J call may be in error: the DNA end matches TRBJ2-5 better. Germline CDR1 is SGHVS and CDR2 is FQNEAQ. The CDR3 contains 13 residues. CDR3 nucleotides: TGTGCCAGCAGCTCGGAACGGGGAGAGACCCAGTACTTC. It specifies CASSSERGETQYF.

The rearrangement joins TRBV12-5 to TRBJ1-5, with TRBD1 identical over 7 bases. The germline V gene has CDR1 LGHNT and CDR2 FRNRAP. Germline trimming cut 5 bases from V and 7 bases from J; bases unmatched to any gene: 2. The CDR3 covers 12 residues. The CDR3 loop is CASGTGQQPQHF. For the CDR3, the DNA is TGTGCTAGTGGTACGGGACAGCAGCCCCAGCATTTT. Supplemented by reference TRBV12-5 and TRBJ1-5, the full variable domain reads DARVTQTPRHKVTEMGQEVTMRCQPILGHNTVFWYRQTMMQGLELLAYFRNRAPLDDSGMPKDRFSAEMPDATLATLKIQPSEPRDSAVYFCASGTGQQPQHFGDGTRLSIL.

The sample holds one count of this clonotype. The chain has TRBV18 and TRBJ1-1, with D perhaps matching TRBD1 (6 bases). Germline V gives CDR1 KGHSH, CDR2 LQKENI. Between the trimmed V and J ends, which lost 3 bases and 1 base, there was a span of 12 bases. The CDR3 is 15 residues long. The CDR3 DNA sequence: TGTGCCAGCTCACCTAACAGGGCCGCGAACACTGAAGCTTTCTTT. Translating it yields CASSPNRAANTEAFF.

To note about this clonotype: A read error may account for a junction end that differs from germline. The gene calls are TRBV7-9 and TRBJ2-7; 10 bases line up with TRBD2. CDR1 is SEHNR and CDR2 is FQNEAQ in the germline V gene (reference sequence). The CDR3 runs to 17 residues. CDR3 DNA sequence: TGTGCCGGCAGCCCGGGACGGACTAGCGGTATTTTCTACGAGCAGTACTTC. Translating gives CAGSPGRTSGIFYEQYF.

This clonotype was seen more than once but under ten times. The gene calls are TRBV7-2 and TRBJ2-1, with 10 bases lining up with TRBD2. V shed 1 base and J 7 bases; nucleotides not matched to a gene: 7. From germline, CDR1 is SGHTA and CDR2 FQGNSA. CDR3 size: 16 residues. The CDR3 sequence is CASSLVGSSGGNEQFF. In DNA, the CDR3 is TGTGCCAGCAGCTTAGTCGGATCTAGCGGGGGTAATGAGCAGTTCTTC.

V is TRBV10-3 and J is TRBJ2-2; TRBD1 aligns across 10 bases. V lost 6 bases, J lost 4 bases, and 14 bases stayed unmatched. The CDR3 has 18 residues. In germline, CDR1 is ENHRY, CDR2 SYGVKD. CDR3 sequence: CAISKGQGSGGLTGELFF. DNA for the CDR3: TGTGCCATCAGCAAGGGACAGGGGTCCGGGGGACTCACCGGGGAGCTGTTTTTT.

The rearrangement uses TRBV10-2 and TRBJ2-3, with no clear D. Germline CDR1 and CDR2: WSHSY and SAAADI. CDR3 length equals 13 residues. V dropped 5 bases and J dropped 7 bases, with 13 bases sitting between them. The CDR3, as DNA: TGCGCCAGCAGTCCAGAGACCCGGAATACGCAGTATTTT. Residues: CASSPETRNTQYF.

Many counts were recorded for this clonotype. The chain is built from TRBV11-3 and TRBJ2-1; TRBD2 matches 8 bases. The V gene end was trimmed by 5 bases and the J gene end by 15 bases; junction bases not matched to a gene: 9. The CDR3 length is 12 residues. Per germline, CDR1 SGHNT and CDR2 YENEEA. CDR3 coding DNA: TGTGCCAGCAGCCTGGGCGGGACTAGAAGGTTCTTC. Translating gives CASSLGGTRRFF.

This clonotype was observed a few times. The chain links TRBV4-3 to TRBJ2-4, with D possibly matching TRBD1 (6 bases). The J call is in doubt because the DNA end fits TRBJ2-7 better. Germline CDR1 is LGHNA and CDR2 is YSLEER. This CDR3 is built from 13 residues. Written as DNA, the CDR3 is TGCGCCAGCAGCCAACTACAGGGCTTCGAGCAGTACTTC. Its protein is CASSQLQGFEQYF.

This clonotype was observed a handful of times. The chain uses TRBV9 and TRBJ2-7; D possibly corresponds to TRBD1 (6 bases). The CDR3 is made up of 15 amino acids. V dropped 2 bases and J dropped 1 base, with 13 bases sitting between them. From germline, CDR1 is SGDLS and CDR2 YYNGEE. CDR3 residues: CASSVQGSSSYEQYF. For the CDR3, the DNA is TGTGCCAGCAGCGTCCAGGGGAGTTCTTCCTACGAGCAGTACTTC. Full variable domain (remainder filled in from reference TRBV9 and TRBJ2-7): DSGVTQTPKHLITATGQRVTLRCSPRSGDLSVYWYQQSLDQGLQFLIQYYNGEERAKGNILERFSAQQFPDLHSELNLSSLELGDSALYFCASSVQGSSSYEQYFGPGTRLTVT.

The table lists this clonotype with a few counts. This chain links TRBV6-4 with TRBJ2-1; 8 positions agree with TRBD1. The CDR3 sequence is 15 residues long. The V gene's germline CDR1 is MRHNA and CDR2 SNTAGT. After removal of 6 bases from V and 5 bases from J, the junction contained 9 bases not matched to a gene. The CDR3 DNA is TGTGCCAGCAGCCAACAGGGGGTTGAGGACAATGAGCAGTTCTTC. Protein: CASSQQGVEDNEQFF.

The sample holds a few counts of this clonotype. The V call is TRBV7-2, the J call TRBJ2-7, with 8 positions matching TRBD2. Losses at the gene ends were 2 bases for V and 5 bases for J; bases not matched to a gene: 5. Per the germline V gene, CDR1 is SGHTA and CDR2 is FQGNSA. The CDR3 is 14 amino acids. The CDR3 sequence: CASSLIAGRDEQYF. CDR3 bases: TGTGCCAGCAGCTTAATAGCGGGGCGGGACGAGCAGTACTTC.

This clonotype appeared a single time. The CDR3 loop reads CASSLVGLPGETQYF. DNA for the CDR3: TGCGCCAGCAGCTTGGTAGGACTACCCGGGGAGACCCAGTACTTC. V usage is TRBV5-1 and J usage is TRBJ2-5, with D perhaps TRBD2 (6 bases). The CDR3 consists of 15 residues. The germline V and J ends were trimmed by 0 bases and 5 bases, with 14 bases remaining between them. In germline, CDR1 is SGHRS, CDR2 YFSETQ.

This clonotype was seen a few times. The chain uses TRBV5-6 and TRBJ2-4; no reliable D call. The end of the DNA fits TRBJ2-5 better, so the J call may be wrong. Germline V gene sequence: CDR1 SGHDT, CDR2 YYEEEE. CDR3 length: 15 residues. The CDR3 here is CASSLNRPLQETQYF. CDR3 bases: TGTGCCAGCAGCTTGAACAGACCCCTCCAAGAGACCCAGTACTTC.

This clonotype was counted many times. V gene TRBV5-1 combines with J gene TRBJ2-5; D is undetermined. V dropped 3 bases and J dropped 5 bases, with 17 bases sitting between them. Germline V gene data show CDR1 as SGHRS and CDR2 as YFSETQ. The CDR3 covers 15 residues. The CDR3 sequence is CASSSTTGGRETQYF. CDR3 in DNA: TGCGCCAGCAGCTCCACTACTGGTGGTCGGGAGACCCAGTACTTC.

The chain couples TRBV4-1 to TRBJ2-1; TRBD2 matches at 10 bases. This CDR3 region has 15 residues. CDR1 MGHRA and CDR2 YSYEKL come from the germline V gene. J lost 9 bases, V lost 3 bases, and 8 bases had no gene match. The CDR3 nucleotides are TGCGCCAGCAGCCACGGACTAGCGGAGTGGGGTGAGCAGTTCTTC. This sequence encodes CASSHGLAEWGEQFF.

The gene calls are TRBV7-9 and TRBJ2-7; TRBD1 matches 7 bases. Trimming took 11 bases from V and 3 from J; bases not matched to a gene: 10. Germline values: CDR1 SEHNR, CDR2 FQNEAQ (reference sequence). The CDR3 totals 13 residues. CDR3 DNA: TGTGCCTGCACCCGAGGGGACAGCTACGAGCAGTACTTC. Amino acids: CACTRGDSYEQYF.

CDR3 nucleotides: TGTGCCAGCAGCTATGACAGTCAAACTGAAGCTTTCTTT. This gives the protein CASSYDSQTEAFF. This sequence joins TRBV11-3 and TRBJ1-1, with D tentatively TRBD1 (5 bases). CDR1 is SGHNT, CDR2 YENEEA, per germline. V lost 4 bases and J 5 bases, leaving 11 bases between the germline ends. This CDR3 region has 13 residues.

The chain carries TRBV12-3 or TRBV12-4 and TRBJ1-2; D not certain. V was shortened by 3 bases and J by 8 bases, with 16 bases between the two germline ends. The length of the CDR3 is 14 residues. The chain's CDR3 is CASSLNSLNGGYTF. The CDR3 DNA follows: TGTGCCAGCAGTTTGAACAGCTTGAACGGCGGCTACACCTTC.

The chain carries TRBV5-1 and TRBJ2-5; possibly TRBD1 for D (5 bases). The CDR3 totals 13 residues. With 4 bases removed from V and 6 bases from J, the gap between germline ends came to 13 bases. Per germline, CDR1 SGHRS and CDR2 YFSETQ. The CDR3 loop is CASSKSGQQTQYF. In DNA form, the CDR3 reads TGCGCCAGCAGCAAGAGTGGACAACAGACCCAGTACTTC. The full variable domain, rest sourced from reference TRBV5-1 and TRBJ2-5, is KAGVTQTPRYLIKTRGQQVTLSCSPISGHRSVSWYQQTPGQGLQFLFEYFSETQRNKGNFPGRFSGRQFSNSRSEMNVSTLELGDSALYLCASSKSGQQTQYFGPGTRLLVL.

The J gene is TRBJ2-6, the V gene TRBV20-1; 7 positions match TRBD1. V shed 4 bases and J 0 bases; nucleotides not matched to a gene: 12. This CDR3 spans 18 amino acids. In germline, CDR1 is DFQATT, CDR2 SNEGSKA (reference sequence). Here the CDR3 reads CSATRPGQEPSGANVLTF. CDR3 nucleotide sequence: TGCAGTGCTACTCGGCCCGGACAGGAACCCTCTGGGGCCAACGTCCTGACTTTC.

V and J are TRBV9 and TRBJ2-1, with D possibly TRBD2 on 5 matching bases. This CDR3 spans 15 amino acids. V lost 2 bases to trimming and J lost 8 bases, with 17 bases between them. The germline CDR1 and CDR2 sequences are SGDLS and YYNGEE. In DNA form, the CDR3 reads TGTGCCAGCAGCGTGGTCAGCGGAGTTATCGATGAGCAGTTCTTC. As protein: CASSVVSGVIDEQFF.

A word on this clonotype: This may be a read error: a much more frequent sequence differs by one nucleotide. This chain joins TRBV6-5 and TRBJ2-5; D is ambiguous. V dropped 8 bases and J dropped 1 base, with 14 bases sitting between them. Per germline, CDR1 MNHEY and CDR2 SVGAGI. This CDR3 comprises 14 residues. The CDR3 loop is CASGAGRAQETQYF. The CDR3 region has the DNA TGTGCCAGCGGTGCCGGACGAGCCCAAGAGACCCAGTACTTC.

The chain links TRBV18 to TRBJ1-2; D unclear. The V gene lost 5 bases and the J gene lost 1 base, with 11 bases spanning the gap. The CDR3 is made up of 14 amino acids. Germline lookup yields CDR1 KGHSH and CDR2 LQKENI. This CDR3 reads CASSVASNNYGYTF. The DNA for the CDR3 is TGTGCCAGCTCAGTGGCCAGTAATAACTATGGCTACACCTTC.